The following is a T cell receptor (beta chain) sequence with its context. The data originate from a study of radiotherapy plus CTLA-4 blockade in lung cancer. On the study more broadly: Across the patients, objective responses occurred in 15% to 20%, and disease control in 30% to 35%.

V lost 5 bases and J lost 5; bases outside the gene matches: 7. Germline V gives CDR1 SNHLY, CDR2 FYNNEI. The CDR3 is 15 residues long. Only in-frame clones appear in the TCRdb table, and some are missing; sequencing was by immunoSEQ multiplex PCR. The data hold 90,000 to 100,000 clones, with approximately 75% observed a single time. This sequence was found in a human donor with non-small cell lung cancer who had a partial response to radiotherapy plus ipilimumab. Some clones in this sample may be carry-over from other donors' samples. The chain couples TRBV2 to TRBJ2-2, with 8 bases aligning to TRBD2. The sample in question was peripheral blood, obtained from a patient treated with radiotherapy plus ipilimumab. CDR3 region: CASSFRGGRTGELFF. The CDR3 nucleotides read TGTGCCAGCAGTTTTCGGGGGGGGAGAACCGGGGAGCTGTTTTTT.